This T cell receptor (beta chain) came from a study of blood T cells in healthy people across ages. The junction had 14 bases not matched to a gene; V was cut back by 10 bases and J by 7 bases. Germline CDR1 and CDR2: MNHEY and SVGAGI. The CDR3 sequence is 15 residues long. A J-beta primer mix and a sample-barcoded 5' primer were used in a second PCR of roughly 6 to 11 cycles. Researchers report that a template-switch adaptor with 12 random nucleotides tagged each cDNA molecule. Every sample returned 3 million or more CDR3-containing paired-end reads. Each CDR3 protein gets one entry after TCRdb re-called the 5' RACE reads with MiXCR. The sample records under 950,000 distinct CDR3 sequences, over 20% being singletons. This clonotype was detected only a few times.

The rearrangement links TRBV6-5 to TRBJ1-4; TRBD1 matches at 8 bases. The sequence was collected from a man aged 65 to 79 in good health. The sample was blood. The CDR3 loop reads CATRRAGTGGEKLFF. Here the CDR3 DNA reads TGTGCCACCAGAAGAGCCGGGACAGGAGGTGAAAAACTGTTTTTT.